This T cell receptor beta chain emerged from a study of blood T cells in healthy people across ages. The CDR3 is made up of 18 amino acids. Germline loops: CDR1 SQVTM, CDR2 ANQGSEA. The ends lost 0 bases at V and 3 bases at J; junction bases unmatched: 13. Through a sample-barcoded 5' primer and a J-beta primer mix, a second PCR was run for roughly 7 to 11 cycles. TCRdb re-derived calls from the 5' RACE reads in MiXCR, one entry per CDR3 protein. The table lists about a million distinct CDR3 sequences, under 40% of them singletons. This clonotype was seen repeatedly, ten times or more. This chain links TRBV29-1 with TRBJ2-1; 8 positions agree with TRBD1. The specimen sequenced was blood. The sequence was collected from a young man in good health. The CDR3 loop reads CSVEDIVLDRGFYNEQFF. In DNA, the CDR3 is TGCAGCGTTGAAGATATCGTCCTAGACAGGGGATTCTACAATGAGCAGTTCTTC.